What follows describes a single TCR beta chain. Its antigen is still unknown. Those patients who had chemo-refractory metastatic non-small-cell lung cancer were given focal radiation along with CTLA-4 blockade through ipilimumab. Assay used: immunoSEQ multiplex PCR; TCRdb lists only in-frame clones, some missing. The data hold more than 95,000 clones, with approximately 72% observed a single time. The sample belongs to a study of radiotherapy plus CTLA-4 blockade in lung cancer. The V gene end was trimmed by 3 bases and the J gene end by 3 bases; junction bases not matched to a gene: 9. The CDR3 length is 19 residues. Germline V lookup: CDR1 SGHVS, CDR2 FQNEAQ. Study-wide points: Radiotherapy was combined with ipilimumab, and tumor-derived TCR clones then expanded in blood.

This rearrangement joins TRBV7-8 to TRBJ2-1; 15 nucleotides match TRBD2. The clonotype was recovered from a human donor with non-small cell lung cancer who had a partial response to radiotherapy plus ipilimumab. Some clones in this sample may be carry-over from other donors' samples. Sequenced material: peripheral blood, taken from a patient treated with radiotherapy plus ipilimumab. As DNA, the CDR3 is TGTGCCAGCAGCTTGAGTCCGGGACTAGCGGGAGGTAGCTACAATGAGCAGTTCTTC. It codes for CASSLSPGLAGGSYNEQFF.